Below are 8 T cell receptor beta chains sequenced from a single sample in a study of OX40 agonist ivuxolimab in advanced cancers. Assay used: immunoSEQ multiplex PCR; TCRdb lists only in-frame clones, some missing. This sample has some 95,000 clones; around 85% occur once, and the top ten carry around 0.82%. The sample consisted of CD4+ or CD8+ T cells sorted from blood, taken in a trial of the OX40 agonist ivuxolimab. The origin of the receptors is an adult with an advanced solid tumor such as melanoma, head and neck, liver or kidney cancer.

The chain uses TRBV30 and TRBJ1-1, with TRBD1 matching over 7 bases. Trimming cost V 3 bases and J 12 bases; bases outside gene matches: 7. The CDR3 is 11 residues long. CDR1 and CDR2 (germline): GTSNPN, SVGIG (reference sequence). CDR3: CAWSRQGNPFF. The CDR3 nucleotides read TGTGCCTGGAGCCGACAGGGAAACCCTTTCTTT.

This rearrangement joins TRBV25-1 to TRBJ2-5; the D is unclear. The CDR3 has 15 residues. V was pared by 2 bases and J by 5 bases, with 15 bases between. Per the germline V gene, CDR1 is MGHDK and CDR2 is SYGVNS. The CDR3 nucleotides are TGTGCCAGCAGTGAAGGTGTTAGGTTGGGGGAGACCCAGTACTTC. Protein product: CASSEGVRLGETQYF.

The chain carries TRBV7-2 and TRBJ2-3; TRBD2 matches 12 bases. The germline CDR1 and CDR2 sequences are SGHTA and FQGNSA. The CDR3 has 18 amino acids. With V trimmed by 5 bases and J by 4 bases, 13 bases remained unmatched. The CDR3 loop is CASSRVASGRAPPDTQYF. In DNA form, the CDR3 reads TGTGCCAGCAGCCGTGTGGCTAGCGGGAGGGCCCCCCCAGATACGCAGTATTTT. The entire variable domain, with the rest obtained from reference TRBV7-2 and TRBJ2-3, is as follows: GAGVSQSPSNKVTEKGKDVELRCDPISGHTALYWYRQSLGQGLEFLIYFQGNSAPDKSGLPSDRFSAERTGGSVSTLTIQRTQQEDSAVYLCASSRVASGRAPPDTQYFGPGTRLTVL.

The chain links TRBV5-1 to TRBJ2-5; 7 bases are shared with TRBD1. The V gene end was trimmed by 4 bases and the J gene end by 5 bases; junction bases not matched to a gene: 11. This CDR3 has 15 amino acids. The germline V gene has CDR1 SGHRS and CDR2 YFSETQ. CDR3 in amino acids: CASSDIRTGSETQYF. The CDR3 DNA reads as TGCGCCAGCAGCGATATTAGGACAGGTTCCGAGACCCAGTACTTC.

This rearrangement joins TRBV28 to TRBJ1-1; weak D call: TRBD1 (6 bases). With 7 bases removed from V and 11 bases from J, the gap between germline ends came to 14 bases. The length of the CDR3 is 11 residues. From germline, CDR1 is MDHEN and CDR2 SYDVKM. CDR3 nucleotides: TGTGCCAGCACCCTAAAGGGGGGGGCTTTCTTT. Translation: CASTLKGGAFF. Full variable domain (missing parts from reference TRBV28 and TRBJ1-1): DVKVTQSSRYLVKRTGEKVFLECVQDMDHENMFWYRQDPGLGLRLIYFSYDVKMKEKGDIPEGYSVSREKKERFSLILESASTNQTSMYLCASTLKGGAFFGQGTRLTVV.

This chain joins TRBV5-1 and TRBJ2-7; tentatively, D is TRBD2 (6 bases). Germline V CDR1 and CDR2: SGHRS, YFSETQ. With 0 bases removed from V and 3 bases from J, the gap between germline ends came to 16 bases. The CDR3 extends over 16 amino acids. DNA of the CDR3: TGCGCCAGCAGCTTGGGGTCCCGGGAGTCAATCTACGAGCAGTACGTC. Protein: CASSLGSRESIYEQYV.

This rearrangement joins TRBV19 to TRBJ1-1; D ambiguous. CDR3 length equals 14 residues. The V gene's germline CDR1 is LNHDA and CDR2 SQIVND (reference sequence). V gave up 5 bases and J gave up 1 base, with 11 bases separating them. In DNA, the CDR3 is TGTGCCAGTAGTGCACCCATGGGGAACACTGAAGCTTTCTTT. This encodes CASSAPMGNTEAFF. Full variable domain (missing parts from reference TRBV19 and TRBJ1-1): DGGITQSPKYLFRKEGQNVTLSCEQNLNHDAMYWYRQDPGQGLRLIYYSQIVNDFQKGDIAEGYSVSREKKESFPLTVTSAQKNPTAFYLCASSAPMGNTEAFFGQGTRLTVV.

V usage is TRBV29-1 and J usage is TRBJ1-2; D is uncertain. Germline V lookup: CDR1 SQVTM, CDR2 ANQGSEA. The CDR3 covers 13 residues. Between the trimmed V and J ends, which lost 0 bases and 8 bases, there was a span of 13 bases. The DNA of the CDR3 is TGCAGCGTTGAAGATCTGGGCAGGAGCGGCTACACCTTC. Translating it yields CSVEDLGRSGYTF.